These 5 T cell receptor beta chains share one sample of origin, sequenced in a study of PD-L1 blockade in urothelial cancer. Time point defined: peripheral blood 6 weeks after treatment start. Sequencing was performed with immunoSEQ multiplex PCR; in TCRdb, only in-frame clones are kept and a portion is missing. The sample lists under 150,000 clones; roughly 90% were seen once. This material consisted of PBMCs, taken around atezolizumab (anti-PD-L1) treatment. The receptors come from a man aged 55-75 years with urothelial cancer.

The genes are TRBV5-1 and TRBJ2-5; 7 nucleotides line up with TRBD1. The CDR3 covers 14 residues. In germline, CDR1 is SGHRS, CDR2 YFSETQ. J lost 2 bases, V lost 5 bases, and 6 bases had no gene match. The CDR3 loop is CASSPGTVQETQYF. The CDR3 nucleotides are TGCGCCAGCAGTCCGGGGACAGTTCAAGAGACCCAGTACTTC.

The V call is TRBV6-5, the J call TRBJ1-2, with a possible D match to TRBD1 (5 bases). Deletions cut 0 bases from V and 4 bases from J, with 15 bases between. Germline V gene data show CDR1 as MNHEY and CDR2 as SVGAGI. The CDR3 totals 16 residues. For the CDR3, the DNA is TGTGCCAGCAGTTACTCCGGGGGAGATGAGGGCTATGGCTACACCTTC. Amino acids: CASSYSGGDEGYGYTF.

This chain links TRBV4-2 with TRBJ2-1; tentatively, D is TRBD2 (7 bases). The germline CDR1 and CDR2 sequences are LGHNA and YNFKEQ. Trimming stripped 0 bases from V and 3 bases from J, with 15 bases between. The CDR3 spans 17 residues. DNA for the CDR3: TGTGCCAGCAGCCAAGAATTGGGGCGGGGGCTCTACAATGAGCAGTTCTTC. It translates to CASSQELGRGLYNEQFF.

The CDR3 region is CASSLDGAGNNEQFF. In nucleotides, the CDR3 is TGTGCCAGCAGCTTAGATGGCGCGGGTAACAATGAGCAGTTCTTC. This rearrangement joins TRBV7-6 to TRBJ2-1; weak D call: TRBD2 (5 bases). Trimming took off 1 base at V and 5 bases at J, with 12 bases between the two ends. CDR3 length: 15 amino acids. Germline CDR1 SGHVS, CDR2 FNYEAQ.

The gene calls are TRBV6-5 and TRBJ2-2; 7 bases match TRBD1. The CDR3 length is 14 residues. Germline CDR1 is MNHEY and CDR2 is SVGAGI. Trimming took 7 bases from V and 2 from J; bases not matched to a gene: 4. The CDR3 bases are TGTGCCAGCATCGACAGGGAAAACACCGGGGAGCTGTTTTTT. It specifies CASIDRENTGELFF.